Following are 20 T cell receptor beta chains from one sample sequenced in a study of OX40 agonist ivuxolimab in advanced cancers. Produced via immunoSEQ multiplex PCR; TCRdb's table is partial and in-frame only. The data show about 95,000 clones, 75% to 95% seen once. The material was CD4+ or CD8+ T cells sorted from blood, obtained in a trial of the OX40 agonist ivuxolimab. Receptors originate from an adult with an advanced solid tumor such as melanoma, head and neck, liver or kidney cancer.

The V call is TRBV30, the J call TRBJ1-3, with TRBD1 matching over 7 bases. This CDR3 region has 13 residues. From germline, CDR1 is GTSNPN and CDR2 SVGIG (reference sequence). V gave up 0 bases and J gave up 4 bases; unmatched junction bases: 0. The CDR3 coding sequence is TGTGCCTGGAGTGTGGGACAGGGAAACACCATATATTTT. Its protein is CAWSVGQGNTIYF.

This rearrangement joins TRBV5-1 to TRBJ2-5, with D uncertain. CDR1 and CDR2 from the germline V gene are SGHRS and YFSETQ. V was shortened by 0 bases and J by 9 bases, with 9 bases between the two germline ends. CDR3 length: 12 amino acids. CDR3 sequence: CASSLESMAQYF. As DNA, the CDR3 is TGCGCCAGCAGCTTGGAATCGATGGCCCAGTACTTC.

The rearrangement uses TRBV10-3 and TRBJ2-7; D remains ambiguous. Trimming took 2 bases from V and 2 from J, leaving 7 bases between them. This CDR3 spans 13 amino acids. CDR1 and CDR2 from the germline V gene are ENHRY and SYGVKD. CDR3 residues: CAISEVGTYEQYF. In nucleotides, the CDR3 is TGTGCCATCAGTGAGGTAGGGACCTACGAGCAGTACTTC.

The J gene is TRBJ2-3, the V gene TRBV29-1; 12 bases align to TRBD2. The J segment lost 3 bases and the V segment lost 4 bases, leaving 8 bases of the junction unmatched. This CDR3 is 16 amino acids long. Germline values: CDR1 SQVTM, CDR2 ANQGSEA. CDR3 protein: CSVVGASGRATDTQYF. The CDR3 bases are TGCAGCGTTGTGGGAGCTAGCGGGAGGGCGACAGATACGCAGTATTTT.

This clone was seen a few times. The chain is built from TRBV4-1 and TRBJ2-2; TRBD2 agrees at 9 bases. V lost 2 bases and J lost 4; bases outside the gene matches: 5. This CDR3 has 16 residues. Germline CDR1 and CDR2: MGHRA and YSYEKL. The CDR3 protein is CASSQRGRAPTGELFF. CDR3 sequence (DNA): TGCGCCAGCAGCCAACGCGGGAGGGCCCCCACCGGGGAGCTGTTTTTT.

The genes are TRBV6-4 and TRBJ1-1; a possible D gene is TRBD1 (6 bases). CDR3 length equals 15 residues. V shed 7 bases and J shed 1 base, with 16 bases lying between them. Germline lookup yields CDR1 MRHNA and CDR2 SNTAGT. CDR3 loop: CASKQGPLGNTEAFF. CDR3 nucleotide sequence: TGTGCCAGCAAGCAGGGGCCCTTAGGGAACACTGAAGCTTTCTTT.

The chain is built from TRBV18 and TRBJ2-2, with 13 bases that match TRBD2. Germline values: CDR1 KGHSH, CDR2 LQKENI. There are 18 residues in the CDR3. V gave up 3 bases and J gave up 7 bases; unmatched junction bases: 11. DNA for the CDR3: TGTGCCAGCTCACCGTCGCTACTAGCGGGAGGGAATGTCGGGGAGCTGTTTTTT. Protein sequence: CASSPSLLAGGNVGELFF.

The genes are TRBV7-2 and TRBJ2-7; TRBD2 agrees at 9 bases. Trimming cost V 4 bases and J 2 bases; bases outside gene matches: 3. The CDR3 runs 14 residues. Germline CDR1 and CDR2: SGHTA and FQGNSA. The CDR3 nucleotides are TGTGCCAGCAGCTCTCTAGCGGGGCCCTACGAGCAGTACTTC. Protein: CASSSLAGPYEQYF.

CDR3 sequence: CASSLERYGALAAAAYTQYF. The CDR3 DNA reads TGTGCCAGCAGCTTGGAGCGTTACGGTGCGCTAGCGGCAGCAGCCTATACGCAGTATTTT. The chain carries TRBV5-8 and TRBJ2-3; 7 nucleotides line up with TRBD2. There are 20 residues in the CDR3. With V trimmed by 0 bases and J by 7 bases, 23 bases remained unmatched. Germline CDR1 SGHTS, CDR2 YDEGEE.

The rearrangement links TRBV5-1 to TRBJ2-7, with 11 bases identical to TRBD1. With V trimmed by 4 bases and J by 7 bases, 10 bases remained unmatched. This CDR3 spans 15 amino acids. From germline, CDR1 is SGHRS and CDR2 YFSETQ. The CDR3 region has the DNA TGCGCCAGCAGCCCCCCCGGGACAGGGGGACGAGAGCAGTACTTC. Amino acids: CASSPPGTGGREQYF.

V gene TRBV28 combines with J gene TRBJ2-1, with unresolved D. V lost 5 bases and J lost 12, with 17 bases in between. Germline CDR1 and CDR2: MDHEN and SYDVKM. CDR3 size: 13 residues. The CDR3 here is CASSPPDRVGQFF. CDR3 nucleotide sequence: TGTGCCAGCAGTCCGCCGGACCGGGTAGGGCAGTTCTTC.

The CDR3, as DNA: TGTGCCAGTAAAACAGGGGGGGGCACTGAAGCTTTCTTT. Its translation is CASKTGGGTEAFF. The chain employs TRBV19 and TRBJ1-1; 8 bases match TRBD1. CDR3 size: 13 residues. Germline V CDR1 and CDR2: LNHDA, SQIVND (reference sequence). After removal of 7 bases from V and 4 bases from J, the junction contained 5 bases not matched to a gene.

As for this clone: An end of the junction differs from the germline gene, which may be a read error. V gene TRBV30 combines with J gene TRBJ2-7; 9 bases agree with TRBD1. CDR3 size: 11 residues. The germline CDR1 and CDR2 sequences are GTSNPN and SVGIG (reference sequence). This CDR3 reads CAWTAGTGLQF. The CDR3 DNA is TGTGCCTGGACCGCCGGGACAGGGTTACAATTC.

The rearrangement links TRBV7-9 to TRBJ2-2; D call uncertain. The CDR3 totals 12 residues. V lost 5 bases, J lost 6 bases, and 7 bases lay in between. Germline CDR1 reads SEHNR; CDR2 reads FQNEAQ (reference sequence). In DNA form, the CDR3 reads TGTGCCAGCAGCCCCCCGGCCGGGGAGCTGTTTTTT. Translation: CASSPPAGELFF.

This chain connects TRBV6-5 to TRBJ2-2; D is possibly TRBD1 or TRBD2 (5 bases each). Between the trimmed V and J ends, which lost 6 bases and 4 bases, there was a span of 12 bases. CDR3 length: 14 amino acids. Germline loops: CDR1 MNHEY, CDR2 SVGAGI. CDR3 sequence (DNA): TGTGCCAGCAGACAATGGGGGAGCACCGGGGAGCTGTTTTTT. This translates into CASRQWGSTGELFF.

V usage is TRBV10-1 and J usage is TRBJ2-1, with 11 bases lining up with TRBD2. Germline V gene lookup returns CDR1 WNHNN and CDR2 SYGVQD (reference sequence). CDR3 size: 16 residues. The J segment lost 1 base and the V segment lost 5 bases, leaving 4 bases of the junction unmatched. This CDR3 reads CASSKASGRSYNEQFF. The CDR3 DNA sequence: TGCGCCAGCAGTAAGGCTAGCGGGAGGTCCTACAATGAGCAGTTCTTC.

This chain joins TRBV4-1 and TRBJ2-2; 10 bases align to TRBD2. The V and J ends lost 4 bases and 4 bases, in that order; junction bases with no gene match: 9. The CDR3 runs 17 residues. Germline CDR1 is MGHRA and CDR2 is YSYEKL. The CDR3 loop reads CASSRLPAGGLTGELFF. The CDR3 nucleotides are TGCGCCAGCAGCCGACTGCCAGCGGGGGGGCTCACCGGGGAGCTGTTTTTT.

The genes are TRBV28 and TRBJ1-2; D remains ambiguous. Between the trimmed V and J ends, which lost 5 bases and 3 bases, there was a span of 13 bases. This CDR3 comprises 14 residues. Germline CDR1 and CDR2: MDHEN and SYDVKM. The CDR3 region has the DNA TGTGCCAGCAGTCTCGCGGGCATGGACTATGGCTACACCTTC. Residues: CASSLAGMDYGYTF.

The rearrangement links TRBV9 to TRBJ2-1, with D possibly matching TRBD2 (6 bases). Per the germline V gene, CDR1 is SGDLS and CDR2 is YYNGEE. The CDR3 is made up of 15 amino acids. Deletions cut 0 bases from V and 2 bases from J, with 9 bases between. The CDR3 bases are TGTGCCAGCAGCGTAGGGTCTAGCGCCTACAATGAGCAGTTCTTC. Translating gives CASSVGSSAYNEQFF.

This sequence joins TRBV6-5 and TRBJ2-5, with 12 bases matching TRBD1. The V segment lost 6 bases and the J segment 5 bases; nucleotides outside the gene matches: 7. CDR3 size: 15 residues. Looked up from germline, CDR1 is MNHEY and CDR2 is SVGAGI. CDR3 sequence (DNA): TGTGCCAGCAGCCTCGGGACAGGGGGCAGGGAGACCCAGTACTTC. It yields the protein CASSLGTGGRETQYF.